This T cell receptor (beta chain) was retrieved from a study of shared clonotypes between healthy human individuals. The method was immunoSEQ multiplex PCR; TCRdb's version includes in-frame clones alone and lacks a portion of them. The table shows some 1 million clones, with approximately 68% occurring only once. Material for sequencing was memory CD4+ T cells sorted from blood. Subset specified: CD45RA-negative fraction. This sequence originates from a man younger than 30 in good health.

The CDR3 DNA reads TGCGCCAGCAGCTTGGCCTTGGCAGCCGGGGAGCTGTTTTTT. Its protein is CASSLALAAGELFF. J is TRBJ2-2 and V is TRBV5-1, with D unresolved. CDR3 length equals 14 residues. Trimming pared 0 bases from V and 6 bases from J, leaving 9 bases between. Germline CDR1 reads SGHRS; CDR2 reads YFSETQ.